This is a list of T cell receptor beta chains from one sample in a study of blood T cell repertoires in COVID-19. The protocol was immunoSEQ multiplex PCR, while the TCRdb copy is restricted to in-frame clones and leaves out a portion. The sample records fewer than 150,000 clones, roughly four fifths being singletons. The sequenced sample was peripheral blood. The receptors shown here come from a human donor in a cohort sampled during active COVID-19. Each CDR3 is given without its conserved first and last residue. Clone size is shown for a subset of rows, as once, few, many or a class of expanded clone.

NA	TRBV7-8	TRBJ2-2	ASSRVRNTGELF
NA	TRBV4-3	TRBJ2-3	ASSHRTSGTDTQY
medium-sized	TRBV9	TRBJ1-4	ASSVGWRHNEKLF
NA	TRBV5-1	TRBJ2-1	ASSLAVTSTNEQF
NA	TRBV6-5	TRBJ2-7	ASSYSRVSYEQY
NA	TRBV5-4	TRBJ1-1	ASSPGTVNEAF
NA	TRBV5-1	TRBJ2-7	ASSLDLLDYEQY
once	TRBV27	TRBJ1-2	ASSPTGPARGYT
NA	TRBV30	TRBJ2-1	AVQRGFYNEQF
NA	TRBV3-1/TRBV3-2	TRBJ1-4	ASSQDLTPSEKLF
NA	TRBV19	TRBJ1-3	ASSSQGQDFGNTIY
NA	TRBV11-2	TRBJ2-1	ASSEIWKGEQF
NA	TRBV6-2/TRBV6-3	TRBJ2-7	ASRRGDGYEQY
NA	TRBV4-2	TRBJ2-1	ASSQDPGGYNEQF
NA	TRBV5-1	TRBJ1-1	ASSLAPGVFTEAF
few	TRBV15	TRBJ2-7	ATSREADEQY
NA	TRBV4-1	TRBJ2-1	ASSQAPTSGGDNEQF
NA	TRBV3-1/TRBV3-2	TRBJ2-5	ASSHRGQETQY
few	TRBV21-1	TRBJ2-2	ASSKGWWGVAGELF
once	TRBV4-1	TRBJ2-4	ASSPAGDRGGLRAKNIQY
NA	TRBV7-3	TRBJ1-5	ASSLSRDQPQH
NA	TRBV6-2/TRBV6-3	TRBJ2-3	ASSQTRTSGGPTDTQY
once	TRBV18	TRBJ1-2	ASSPDTGPNYGYT
NA	TRBV7-2	TRBJ2-5	ASSLYPPSSGVGETQY
NA	TRBV7-9	TRBJ2-1	ASENHGGTNEQF
NA	TRBV5-6	TRBJ1-4	ASSSKIGKLF
NA	TRBV7-6	TRBJ2-4	ASSPGGGSKNIQY
NA	TRBV5-6	TRBJ2-6	ASSSLPTNVLT
NA	TRBV19	TRBJ2-6	ASSSRGGTGANVLT
few	TRBV5-1	TRBJ2-5	ASSLGPAGGEETQY
NA	TRBV24-1	TRBJ2-6	ATSDFGDRGANVLT
NA	TRBV28	TRBJ2-5	ASSPRQETQY
NA	TRBV4-3	TRBJ2-5	ASSQNDRGETQY
NA	TRBV9	TRBJ1-6	ASSSRDNYNSPLH
few	TRBV5-6	TRBJ1-1	ASSLNGWNTEAF